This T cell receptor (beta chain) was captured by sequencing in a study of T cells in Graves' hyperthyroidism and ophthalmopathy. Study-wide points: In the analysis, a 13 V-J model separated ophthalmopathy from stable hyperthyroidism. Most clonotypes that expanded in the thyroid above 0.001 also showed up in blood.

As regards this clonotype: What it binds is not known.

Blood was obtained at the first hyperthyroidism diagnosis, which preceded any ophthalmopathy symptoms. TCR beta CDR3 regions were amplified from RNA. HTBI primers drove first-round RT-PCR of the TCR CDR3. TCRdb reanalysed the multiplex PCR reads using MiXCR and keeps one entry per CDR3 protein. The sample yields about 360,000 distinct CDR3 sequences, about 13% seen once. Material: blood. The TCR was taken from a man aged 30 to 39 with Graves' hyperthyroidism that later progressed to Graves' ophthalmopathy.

Here the CDR3 DNA reads TGTGCCAGTAGGGTCTCGACAGGGGCGGAGAGCAATGCTCAGCCCCAGCATTTT. Its protein is CASRVSTGAESNAQPQHF. The genes are TRBV19 and TRBJ1-5; 8 bases match TRBD1. The CDR3 runs to 18 residues. Germline CDR1 LNHDA, CDR2 SQIVND (reference sequence). Trimming took 6 bases from V and 6 from J; bases not matched to a gene: 19.